Listed below are T cell receptor beta chains from one sample, sequenced in a study of blood T cells in healthy people across ages. Each CDR3 protein gets one entry after TCRdb re-called the 5' RACE reads with MiXCR. The table lists some 890,000 distinct CDR3 sequences, about 29% of them singletons. This sample was also put to use in a study of T cells of mothers and their children.

The specimen was blood. Every receptor here comes from a woman aged 40 to 50 in good health. CDR3s include the opening cysteine and the closing phenylalanine or tryptophan. Fields, in order: J gene, clone size, V gene, D gene, CDR3 protein, CDR3 DNA. A D gene is named only where the DNA matches it firmly. Clone size appears in some rows only: once, few, many, or a class for an expanded clone.

>TRBJ2-3|few|TRBV12-3/TRBV12-4|NA
CASTRAGSTDTQYF
TGTGCCAGCACCCGCGCGGGGTCCACAGATACGCAGTATTTT
>TRBJ2-7|NA|TRBV3-1|TRBD1
CASGNRGPYEQYF
TGTGCCAGCGGGAACAGGGGCCCCTACGAGCAGTACTTC
>TRBJ2-1|NA|TRBV7-2|TRBD1
CASSPSTGTGGNEQFF
TGTGCCAGCAGCCCGTCTACCGGGACAGGGGGCAATGAGCAGTTCTTC
>TRBJ2-1|NA|TRBV15|TRBD2
CATSRDIQPGLADNEQFF
TGTGCCACCAGCAGAGATATCCAGCCGGGACTAGCGGACAATGAGCAGTTCTTC
>TRBJ2-2|NA|TRBV6-5|TRBD1
CASSYSRTGRITGELFF
TGTGCCAGCAGTTACTCAAGGACAGGGCGGATCACCGGGGAGCTGTTTTTT
>TRBJ2-6|NA|TRBV19|NA
CASVRELGGANVLTF
TGTGCCAGTGTAAGGGAATTGGGAGGGGCCAACGTCCTGACTTTC
>TRBJ2-5|few|TRBV3-1|NA
CASSQLPGGETQYF
TGTGCCAGCAGCCAATTGCCGGGGGGCGAGACCCAGTACTTC
>TRBJ2-1|few|TRBV29-1|NA
CSVKGNEQFF
TGCAGCGTTAAGGGCAATGAGCAGTTCTTC
>TRBJ1-2|NA|TRBV20-1|TRBD1
CSADSGGVYTF
TGCAGTGCTGACTCAGGGGGGGTCTACACCTTC
>TRBJ2-7|NA|TRBV28|NA
CASSFGQGDSYERYF
TGTGCCAGCAGTTTCGGGCAGGGAGATTCCTACGAGCGGTACTTC
>TRBJ2-3|many|TRBV7-2|TRBD2
CASSLTSGVSTDTQYF
TGTGCCAGCAGCTTAACTAGCGGGGTTAGCACAGATACGCAGTATTTT
>TRBJ2-1|many|TRBV6-5|NA
CASSPDRSSYNEQFF
TGTGCCAGCAGCCCGGACCGGAGCTCCTACAATGAGCAGTTCTTC
>TRBJ1-1|few|TRBV5-1|NA
CASSPYRELNTEAFF
TGCGCCAGCAGCCCCTACAGGGAATTAAACACTGAAGCTTTCTTT
>TRBJ2-1|many|TRBV29-1|TRBD2
CSATGTSGGLQFF
TGCAGCGCGACCGGGACTAGCGGGGGTTTGCAGTTCTTC
>TRBJ2-4|few|TRBV27|TRBD1
CASSLSRTGNIQYF
TGTGCCAGCAGTTTATCAAGGACAGGGAACATTCAGTACTTC
>TRBJ1-2|many|TRBV7-2|TRBD1
CASSPNRGQGYGYTF
TGTGCCAGCAGCCCCAACAGGGGGCAAGGCTATGGCTACACCTTC
>TRBJ2-2|few|TRBV7-8|NA
CASSFLQGGLAGELFF
TGTGCCAGCAGTTTCCTCCAGGGCGGGCTCGCCGGGGAGCTGTTTTTT
>TRBJ2-1|many|TRBV4-1|TRBD2
CASSQLSGGAGNEQFF
TGCGCCAGCAGCCAACTTAGCGGGGGGGCCGGCAATGAGCAGTTCTTC
>TRBJ2-7|few|TRBV4-1|NA
CASSQVDKTYEQYF
TGCGCCAGCAGCCAAGTCGACAAAACTTACGAGCAGTACTTC
>TRBJ1-2|NA|TRBV20-1|TRBD1
CSATTGLGYTF
TGCAGTGCTACGACAGGGTTGGGCTACACCTTC